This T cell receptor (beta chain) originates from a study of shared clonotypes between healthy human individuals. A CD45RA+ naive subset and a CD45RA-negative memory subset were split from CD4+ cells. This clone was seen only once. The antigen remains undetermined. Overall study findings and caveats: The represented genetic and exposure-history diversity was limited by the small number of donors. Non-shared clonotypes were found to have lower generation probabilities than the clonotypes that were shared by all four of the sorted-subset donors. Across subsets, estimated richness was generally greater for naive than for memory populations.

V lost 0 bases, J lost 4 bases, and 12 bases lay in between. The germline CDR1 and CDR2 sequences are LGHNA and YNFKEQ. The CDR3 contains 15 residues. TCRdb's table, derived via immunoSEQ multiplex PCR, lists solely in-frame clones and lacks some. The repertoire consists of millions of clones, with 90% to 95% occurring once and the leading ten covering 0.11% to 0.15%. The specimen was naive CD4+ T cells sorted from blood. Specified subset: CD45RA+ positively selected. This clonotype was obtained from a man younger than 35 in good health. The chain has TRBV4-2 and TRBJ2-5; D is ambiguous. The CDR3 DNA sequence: TGTGCCAGCAGCCAAGATGGGCCACCTCCAGAGACCCAGTACTTC. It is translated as CASSQDGPPPETQYF.